This record concerns one TCR beta chain sequence. The data originate from a study of blood T cell repertoires in COVID-19. Study-wide background: Material from acute and convalescent COVID-19 was sourced from the United States, Italy and Spain. The analysed material was cDNA or gDNA that came from T cells, B-cell-depleted T cells, or PBMCs.

As originally analysed: Reference gene primer amplification gave nucleated cell count estimates. Only in-frame clones appear in the TCRdb table, and some are missing; sequencing was by immunoSEQ multiplex PCR. V, J and clone size reflect that table, while D and trimming were determined from the DNA. The repertoire holds approximately 150,000 clones, with roughly 84% as singletons. The CDR3 is made up of 15 amino acids. Trimming took 6 bases from V and 0 from J; bases not matched to a gene: 4. Germline V CDR1 and CDR2: MNHEY, SMNVEV (reference sequence). V and J are TRBV27 and TRBJ1-3, with TRBD1 matching over 8 bases. The sample was peripheral blood. The source of this sequence is a human donor with acute or convalescent COVID-19. The donor label of this sample is uncertain. The CDR3 spells CASSQGAFSGNTIYF. CDR3 nucleotides: TGTGCCAGCAGCCAGGGGGCGTTCTCTGGAAACACCATATATTTT.